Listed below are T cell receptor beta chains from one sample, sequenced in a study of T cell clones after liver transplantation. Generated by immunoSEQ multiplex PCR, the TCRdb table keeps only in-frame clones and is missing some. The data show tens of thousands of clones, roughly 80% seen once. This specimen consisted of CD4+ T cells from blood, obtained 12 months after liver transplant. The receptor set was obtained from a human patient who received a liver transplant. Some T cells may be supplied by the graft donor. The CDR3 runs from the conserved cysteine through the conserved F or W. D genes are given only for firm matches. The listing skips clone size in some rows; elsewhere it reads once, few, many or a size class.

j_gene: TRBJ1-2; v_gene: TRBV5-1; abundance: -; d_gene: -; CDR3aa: CASSLDPNQGKDGYTF; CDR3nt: TGCGCCAGCAGCCTGGACCCTAATCAGGGGAAGGATGGCTACACCTTC
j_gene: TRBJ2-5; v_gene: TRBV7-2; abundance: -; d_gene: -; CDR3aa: CASSLARGNQETQYF; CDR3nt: TGTGCCAGCAGCTTAGCGAGGGGGAACCAAGAGACCCAGTACTTC
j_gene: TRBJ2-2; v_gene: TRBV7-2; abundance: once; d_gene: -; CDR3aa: CASRTTNTGELFF; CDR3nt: TGTGCCAGCCGGACTACCAACACCGGGGAGCTGTTTTTT
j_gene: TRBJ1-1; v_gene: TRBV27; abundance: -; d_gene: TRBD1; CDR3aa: CASSTRQGALTEAFF; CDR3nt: TGTGCCAGCAGTACCCGACAGGGGGCTTTGACTGAAGCTTTCTTT
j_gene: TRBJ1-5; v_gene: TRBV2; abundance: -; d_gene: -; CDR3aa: CATKTETNQPQHF; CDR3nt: TGTGCCACTAAGACGGAGACGAATCAGCCCCAGCATTTT
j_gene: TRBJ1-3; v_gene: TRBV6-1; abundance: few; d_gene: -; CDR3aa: CASSEPGSLGHTIYF; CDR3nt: TGTGCCAGCAGTGAACCAGGGTCGCTAGGACACACCATATATTTT
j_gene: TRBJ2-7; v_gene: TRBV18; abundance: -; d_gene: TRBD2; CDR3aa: CASSSAGREEYPYEQYF; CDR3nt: TGTGCCAGCTCATCAGCGGGGAGAGAGGAATATCCCTACGAGCAGTACTTC
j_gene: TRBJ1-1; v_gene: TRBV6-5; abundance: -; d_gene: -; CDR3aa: CASSYKTVQF; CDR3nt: TGTGCCAGCAGTTACAAAACAGTTCAGTTT
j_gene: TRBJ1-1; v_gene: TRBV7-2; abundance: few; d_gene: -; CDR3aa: CASSLQIGGNTEAFF; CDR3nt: TGTGCCAGCAGCTTACAGATAGGAGGAAACACTGAAGCTTTCTTT
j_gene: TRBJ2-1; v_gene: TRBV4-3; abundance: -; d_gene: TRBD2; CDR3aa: CASSQILAGSSYNEQFF; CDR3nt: TGCGCCAGCAGCCAAATACTAGCGGGGTCCTCCTACAATGAGCAGTTCTTC
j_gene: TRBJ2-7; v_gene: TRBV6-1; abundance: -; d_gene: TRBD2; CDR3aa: CASRTLAGGSYEQYF; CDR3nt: TGTGCCAGCAGGACTCTAGCGGGAGGCTCCTACGAGCAGTACTTC
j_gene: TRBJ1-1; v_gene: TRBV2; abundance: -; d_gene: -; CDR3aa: CASQRVNTEAFF; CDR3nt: TGTGCCAGCCAACGTGTGAACACTGAAGCCTTCTTT
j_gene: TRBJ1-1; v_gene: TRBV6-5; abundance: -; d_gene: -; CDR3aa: CASSYLPPRDTEAFF; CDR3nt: TGTGCCAGCAGTTACCTCCCCCCGAGGGACACTGAAGCTTTCTTT
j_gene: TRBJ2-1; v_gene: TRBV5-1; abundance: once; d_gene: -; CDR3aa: CASSLAGGQQSYNEQFF; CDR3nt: TGCGCCAGCAGCTTGGCTGGGGGTCAACAATCCTACAATGAGCAGTTCTTC
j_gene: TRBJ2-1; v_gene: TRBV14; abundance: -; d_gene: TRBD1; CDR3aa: CASSRRQGSYNEQFF; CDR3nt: TGTGCCAGCAGCCGCCGACAGGGCTCCTACAATGAGCAGTTCTTC
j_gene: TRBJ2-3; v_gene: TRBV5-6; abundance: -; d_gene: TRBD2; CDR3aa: CASSPTGERLAGETDTQYF; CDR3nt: TGTGCCAGCAGCCCGACAGGAGAGAGACTAGCGGGAGAAACAGATACGCAGTATTTT
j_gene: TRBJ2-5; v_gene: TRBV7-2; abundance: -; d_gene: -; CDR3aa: CASSLGVYLETQYF; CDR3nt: TGTGCCAGCAGCTTAGGGGTTTATTTAGAGACCCAGTACTTC
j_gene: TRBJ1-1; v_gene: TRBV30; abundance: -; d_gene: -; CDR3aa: CAWRMGGEGLF; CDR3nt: TGTGCCTGGAGAATGGGGGGCGAGGGGCTCTTT
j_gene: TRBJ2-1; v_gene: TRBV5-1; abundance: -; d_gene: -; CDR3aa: CASSLRARGAGEQFF; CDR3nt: TGCGCCAGCAGCTTACGTGCGAGGGGGGCCGGTGAGCAGTTCTTC
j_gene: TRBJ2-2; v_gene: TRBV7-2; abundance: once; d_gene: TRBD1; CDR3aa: CASSLGLGQGRSGTGELFF; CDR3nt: TGTGCCAGCAGCTTAGGGTTGGGACAGGGGAGATCGGGCACCGGGGAGCTGTTTTTT
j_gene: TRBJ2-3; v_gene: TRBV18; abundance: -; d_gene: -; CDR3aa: CASSPTDTQYF; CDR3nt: TGTGCCAGCTCACCGACAGATACGCAGTATTTT
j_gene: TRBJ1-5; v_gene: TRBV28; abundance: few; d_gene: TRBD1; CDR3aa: CASSLRPWTGSGNQPQHF; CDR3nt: TGTGCCAGCAGTTTACGCCCCTGGACAGGGAGTGGCAATCAGCCCCAGCATTTT
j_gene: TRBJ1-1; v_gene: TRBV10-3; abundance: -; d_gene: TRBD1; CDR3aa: CAIRASPGQGPNTEAFF; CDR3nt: TGTGCCATCAGAGCATCCCCGGGACAGGGGCCGAACACTGAAGCTTTCTTT
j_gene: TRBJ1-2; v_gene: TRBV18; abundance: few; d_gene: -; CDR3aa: CASSPTRDDSGYTF; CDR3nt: TGTGCCAGCTCACCTACCAGGGATGACTCTGGCTACACCTTC
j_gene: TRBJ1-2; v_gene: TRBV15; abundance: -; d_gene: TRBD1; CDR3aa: CATSREGDRGHYGYTF; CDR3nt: TGTGCCACCAGCAGAGAGGGGGACAGGGGTCACTATGGCTACACCTTC
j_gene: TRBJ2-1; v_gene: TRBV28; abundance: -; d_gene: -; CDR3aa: CASSSRRLLNNEQFF; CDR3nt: TGTGCCAGCAGTTCCCGTCGCCTCTTGAACAATGAGCAGTTCTTC
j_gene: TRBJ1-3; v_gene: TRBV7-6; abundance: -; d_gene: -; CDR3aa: CASSPPGNTIYF; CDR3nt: TGTGCCAGCAGTCCCCCCGGGAACACCATATATTTT
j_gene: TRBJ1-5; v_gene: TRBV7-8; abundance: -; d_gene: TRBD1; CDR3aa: CASSVNRGNNQPQHF; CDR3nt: TGTGCCAGCAGCGTTAACAGGGGAAACAATCAGCCCCAGCATTTT
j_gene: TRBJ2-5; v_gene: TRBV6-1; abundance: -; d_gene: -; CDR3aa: CASSERLALQETQYF; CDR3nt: TGTGCCAGCAGTGAACGGCTAGCGCTCCAAGAGACCCAGTACTTC
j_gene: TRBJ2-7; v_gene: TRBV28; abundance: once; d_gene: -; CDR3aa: CASRRTYEQYF; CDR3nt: TGTGCCAGCAGGCGAACCTACGAGCAGTACTTC
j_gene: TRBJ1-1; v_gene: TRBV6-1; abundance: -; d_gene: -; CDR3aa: CASSVGGLNTEAFF; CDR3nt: TGTGCCAGCAGTGTAGGGGGGCTGAACACTGAAGCTTTCTTT